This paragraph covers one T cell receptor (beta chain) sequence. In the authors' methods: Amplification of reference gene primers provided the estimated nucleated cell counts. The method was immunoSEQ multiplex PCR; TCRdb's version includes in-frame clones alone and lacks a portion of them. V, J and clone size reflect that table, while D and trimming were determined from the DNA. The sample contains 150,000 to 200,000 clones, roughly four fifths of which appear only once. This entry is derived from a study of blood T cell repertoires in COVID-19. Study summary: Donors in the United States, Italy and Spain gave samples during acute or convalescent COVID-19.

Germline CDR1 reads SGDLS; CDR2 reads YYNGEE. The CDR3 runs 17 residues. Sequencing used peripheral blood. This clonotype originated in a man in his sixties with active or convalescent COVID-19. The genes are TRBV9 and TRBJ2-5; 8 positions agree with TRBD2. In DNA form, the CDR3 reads TGTCCCACCAGCGCCCACGGGGGGGAGGGATTCCAAGAGACCCAGTACTTC. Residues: CPTSAHGGEGFQETQYF.